This T cell receptor beta chain is from a study of beta chain features in type 1 diabetes. CD45RO/CCR7/CD25/CD127/CD95/CD27 sorting isolated CD4+ naive, central memory, regulatory and stem cell-like memory cells. This clone was seen more than once but under ten times. Other DNA sequences in the same sample also yield this CDR3. The sequenced template was cDNA made from the entire isolated RNA. Repertoires were generated with immunoSEQ multiplex PCR, while TCRdb's copy carries only in-frame clones and drops some. The profile covers about 340,000 clones, with approximately 8.2% appearing a single time and 0.44% taken by the ten largest. Sequencing used central memory CD4+ T cells from blood. The TCR comes from a woman between 18 and 30 years old in good health.

CDR3 sequence reads: CASSLAGSYNEQFF. The CDR3 DNA is TGTGCCAGTAGTCTAGCGGGGAGCTACAATGAGCAGTTCTTC. The J gene is TRBJ2-1, the V gene TRBV19; 9 nucleotides align to TRBD2. V gave up 5 bases and J gave up 3 bases; unmatched junction bases: 2. Germline V gene sequence: CDR1 LNHDA, CDR2 SQIVND (reference sequence). The CDR3 consists of 14 residues.